The TCR beta chain under discussion was sequenced for a study of shared clonotypes between healthy human individuals. The germline CDR1 and CDR2 sequences are SGDLS and YYNGEE. CDR3 length: 14 amino acids. V shed 0 bases and J 4 bases; nucleotides not matched to a gene: 1. Genomic DNA from each subset was divided evenly over several immunoSEQ plates. Only in-frame clones appear in the TCRdb table, and some are missing; sequencing was by immunoSEQ multiplex PCR. The table shows about half a million clones, with almost 80% occurring only once. About this clone itself: This sample also contains other DNA sequences that code for the same CDR3.

This TCR was recovered from a woman in her forties in good health. Some clones in this sample may be carry-over from other donors' samples. The genes are TRBV9 and TRBJ2-1, with 7 bases identical to TRBD2. The sample was PBMCs. CDR3 residues: CASSVGSGYNEQFF. The CDR3 DNA sequence: TGTGCCAGCAGCGTAGGTAGCGGGTACAATGAGCAGTTCTTC.